This record looks at one T cell receptor beta chain sequence and its context. A few counts support this clone. This clone's antigen is unknown. Base qualities were left out, and no much larger clone turns up one base away. The method was the immunoSEQ multiplex PCR assay. The multiplex PCR relied on a mix of 60 forward primers for TCR Vbeta segments and 13 reverse primers for TCR Jbeta segments. The CDR3 region of rearranged TCR beta genes was amplified from genomic DNA with a multiplex PCR assay. Amplified TCR beta libraries were sequenced as 87-base-pair reads on the Illumina HiSeq System. On the authors' methods: A later analysis counted approximately 84 million unique TCR beta chains across the 700 or so repertoires, and 9 million to 14 million of these chains were shared by at least two donors. A nearest-neighbor algorithm error-corrected the raw reads and collapsed the reads into unique sequences, merging closely related sequences to remove PCR and sequencing errors. V, D and J gene segments were assigned by aligning CDR3 sequences to IMGT reference sequences. Each retained sequence needed at least a six-nucleotide match to both a V gene segment and a J gene segment. Rearrangements were called productive when the CDR3 lacked stop codons and stayed in frame with V and J; all others were non-productive. Following IMGT convention, CDR3 was defined as the stretch from the second conserved V-encoded cysteine to the conserved J-encoded phenylalanine. Sequences without an unambiguous match to a single V gene segment were excluded from the earlier analysis of a few hundred of the donors. In an earlier analysis of approximately 560 of the donors, a V segment was called functional when productive rearrangements were above 56.7%, and segregating when the standard deviation between donors exceeded 5%. To diagnose cytomegalovirus status from the catalog of TCR beta chain sequences, a statistical classification framework was built. In a later analysis, V and J genes were assigned by comparing TCR nucleotide sequences against IMGT/GENE-DB human TR gene sequences. The TCRdist pipeline was used in a later analysis to assign CDR3 sequences and most-parsimonious VDJ recombination scenarios. In a later analysis, every TCR beta chain was defined by the combination of its CDR3 amino acid sequence and its V-gene family, and reads without a unique V-gene family were dropped. A later analysis removed 550 to 650 highly shared, low-generation-probability nucleotide sequences to deal with suspected cross-contamination and a sequencing artifact. For each public chain, a later analysis derived a clonal expansion index from normalized ranks of inferred template counts within each repertoire. A later analysis computed generation probabilities with a VDJ recombination model fitted to out-of-frame rearrangements, and checked the results against IGoR. In a later analysis, TCR-TCR, TCR-HLA and TCR-CMV co-occurrence was scored with hypergeometric tests, and a repertoire-size bias correction was applied to TCR pairs. False discovery rates were estimated in a later analysis by permuting HLA or CMV assignments 20 times. In a later analysis, co-occurring TCRs were grouped using DBSCAN, with TCRdist sequence similarity added in when clustering inside HLA-allele-positive subsets. Repertoires with fewer than 30,000 or more than 120,000 public chains were left out of co-occurrence clustering, as were five repertoires with anomalous nucleotide sharing. TCRdb carries this immuneACCESS record with in-frame sequences only. Its versions omit some clonotypes, under half of them owing to an unresolved V gene in the studies checked, with the rest unexplained. The D gene and trimming were derived from the DNA, and the V and J assignments and clone size from that table. Counted in this sample were approximately 140,000 clones; roughly 63% of them appeared once. The ten most abundant clones make up under 7.5% of the sample.

This sample stems from a study of cytomegalovirus exposure and HLA in healthy donors (dated by TCRdb to 2017 to 2019). As for the study more broadly: In an earlier analysis of around 540 of the donors, about 270 Gb of sequence data and 90 million to 120 million unique TCR beta sequences from 150 million to 200 million T cells were reported. Approximately 300 gigabases of sequencing data and around 85 million unique TCR sequences made up an early release that covered under 750 HLA-typed donors. Of the roughly 400 genotyped donors, over 80% were placed in the genetic ancestry cluster associated with self-reported Caucasian donors. The study aimed to test whether signatures of past pathogen exposure could be identified by cataloging public T cell receptors. The T cell repertoires of several hundred subjects were profiled by immunosequencing and related to cytomegalovirus serostatus. Along with the 666-subject first cohort, a separate validation cohort of some 130 different subjects was used. The study combined high-throughput TCR immunosequencing, statistical association of individual TCRs with disease status, and machine learning to predict cytomegalovirus infection status. In a later analysis, previously published TCR beta repertoires from 550 to 750 donors were re-analyzed and high-resolution HLA genotyping was added so that TCR occurrence patterns could be studied. Rather than drawing on any new phenotypic data, the later analysis identified candidate immune exposures from TCR beta sequences and the way those sequences occurred across donors. To decide whether each TCR beta V gene segment behaved as functional or pseudogenic, an earlier analysis of nearly 600 of the donors relied on high-throughput TCR beta sequencing. Donor age, sex, ethnicity and CMV serostatus were collected together with the repertoire data. A later genetic analysis used genome-wide SNP genotypes for about three fifths of the 666 donors, treating that subset as a discovery cohort. Every repertoire in the discovery cohort had been generated on one and the same sequencing platform. HLA typing included class I and class II loci at four-digit resolution. The number of donors typed differed by locus, with roughly 629-640 for A, B, C, DRB1 and DQB1, 522 for DQA1, some 570 for DPA1, and approximately 470 for DPB1. Because of strong linkage in the cohort, five DR-DQ haplotypes were treated as single units for association and clustering. Among roughly 400 genotyped donors of the cohort, an average of about 240,000 unique TCR beta nucleotide sequences was sequenced per donor, of which about 19% were non-productive. Broader findings and caveats from the paper: At a false discovery rate of 0.05, a later analysis linked 15,000 to 20,000 TCR beta sequences to specific HLA alleles. A group of highly shared sequence variants was considered likely to be a technical artifact of the sequencing pipeline. Assigning TCR associations to individual alleles was difficult when HLA alleles, especially DR and DQ, strongly co-occurred. A total of fewer than 200 TCR beta chains were listed by the study as associated with cytomegalovirus. Linkage disequilibrium might explain the correlated functional status among segregating V segments, but an unknown experimental factor could not be excluded. In both the original and validation cohorts, the classifier was reported to diagnose cytomegalovirus status with high specificity and sensitivity. Compared with equally common non-associated chains, HLA-associated TCR beta chains in a later analysis were more clonally expanded and had lower generation probabilities. A further reported finding was that TCR beta sequences accurately predicted the HLA-A and HLA-B alleles for most subjects in the first cohort. According to the authors, the approach could potentially be generalized to other disease states and immunological phenotypes. CMV serostatus was the only immune exposure information available for the cohort. In a later genetic analysis, fewer N-insertions in productive TCRs were reported among donors in an Asian-associated ancestry cluster than the approximately 710-donor mean. The earlier analysis of 587 of the donors excluded fewer than 20 rarely observed V segments, including chromosome 9 orphons, because counts were too low. Sequencing depth was assumed to be roughly uniform across donors in the presence/absence analyses, though that assumption may not hold. According to a later analysis, parvovirus B19, influenza, CMV and Epstein-Barr virus appeared linked to several top co-occurrence clusters. Because HLA typing was unavailable for some donors at each locus, only the typed subset was used in association tests. In an earlier analysis of some 500 of the donors, most TCR beta V segments were observed in productive rearrangements about 87% or about 30% of the time, broadly matching IMGT annotations. In vitro tests confirmed that three of the cytomegalovirus-associated TCR beta chains recognize cytomegalovirus antigens. According to a later analysis, most CMV-associated TCR beta chains appeared to be HLA-restricted, and the HLA associations seemed to be driven largely by CMV exposure. Most TCR sequences were seen in very few donors, while some public TCRs were found in many individuals. The cohort was sequenced for TCR beta chains only, and without alpha or paired-chain data the features that could be detected were limited. V-gene and J-gene trimming of TCR beta chains was associated with a missense DCLRE1C variant in a later genetic analysis, and the association was replicated in an independent cohort. A later analysis found that TCR association rates varied across HLA loci, with DRB1 alleles showing the most associated TCRs and HLA-C alleles the fewest.

The cohort comprised around 700 healthy bone marrow donors. At the time of sampling, every cohort member was nominally healthy, though immune exposures that went unrecorded were likely present. The donor tested CMV seropositive and was one of the 289 seropositive cohort members. Every donor gave a peripheral blood sample, and the peripheral blood mononuclear cells from that sample were used for TCR beta sequencing. The Qiagen DNeasy Blood Extraction Kit was used to extract genomic DNA from the blood cell samples. The sequencing sample was made of PBMCs. The sequence was collected from a woman aged 60-75 years in good health and CMV-seropositive.

The CDR3 region reads CASSRPETGAYNEQFF. The nucleotide sequence reads TGCGCCAGCAGCCGACCAGAGACAGGGGCCTACAATGAGCAGTTCTTC. The chain is assembled from TRBV5-1 and TRBJ2-1; 8 of the junction bases match TRBD1. The CDR3 numbers 16 residues from cysteine through phenylalanine. CDR3 DNA is the only sequence kept; it has 48 bases, read in frame from the first base. From a lookup of the germline V gene, CDR1 and CDR2 are SGHRS and YFSETQ. Germline trimming: 4 bases from V, 2 bases from J; junction bases outside gene matches: 8.